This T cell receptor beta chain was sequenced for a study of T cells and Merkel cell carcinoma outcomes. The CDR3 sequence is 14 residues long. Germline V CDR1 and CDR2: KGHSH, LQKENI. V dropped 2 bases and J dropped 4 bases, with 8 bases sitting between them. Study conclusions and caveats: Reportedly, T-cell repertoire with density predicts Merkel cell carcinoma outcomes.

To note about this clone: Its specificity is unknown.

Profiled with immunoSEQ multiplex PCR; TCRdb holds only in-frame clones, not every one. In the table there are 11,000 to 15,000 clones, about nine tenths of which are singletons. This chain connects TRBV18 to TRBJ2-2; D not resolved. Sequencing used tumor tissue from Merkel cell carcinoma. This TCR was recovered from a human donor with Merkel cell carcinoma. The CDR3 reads CASSPGQITGELFF. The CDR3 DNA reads TGTGCCAGCTCACCAGGGCAGATCACCGGGGAGCTGTTTTTT.